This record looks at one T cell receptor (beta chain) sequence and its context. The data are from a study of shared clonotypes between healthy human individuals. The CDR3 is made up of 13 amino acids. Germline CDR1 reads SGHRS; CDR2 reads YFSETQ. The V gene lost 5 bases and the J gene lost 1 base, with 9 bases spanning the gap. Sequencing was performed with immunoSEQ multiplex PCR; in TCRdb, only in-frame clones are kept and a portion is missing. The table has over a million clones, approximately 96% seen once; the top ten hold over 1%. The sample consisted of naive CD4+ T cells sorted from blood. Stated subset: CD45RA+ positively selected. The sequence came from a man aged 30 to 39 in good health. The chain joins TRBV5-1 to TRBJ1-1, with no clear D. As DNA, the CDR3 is TGCGCCAGCAGGCCCCAAGGGAACACTGAAGCTTTCTTT. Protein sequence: CASRPQGNTEAFF. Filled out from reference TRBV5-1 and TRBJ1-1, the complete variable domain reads KAGVTQTPRYLIKTRGQQVTLSCSPISGHRSVSWYQQTPGQGLQFLFEYFSETQRNKGNFPGRFSGRQFSNSRSEMNVSTLELGDSALYLCASRPQGNTEAFFGQGTRLTVV.